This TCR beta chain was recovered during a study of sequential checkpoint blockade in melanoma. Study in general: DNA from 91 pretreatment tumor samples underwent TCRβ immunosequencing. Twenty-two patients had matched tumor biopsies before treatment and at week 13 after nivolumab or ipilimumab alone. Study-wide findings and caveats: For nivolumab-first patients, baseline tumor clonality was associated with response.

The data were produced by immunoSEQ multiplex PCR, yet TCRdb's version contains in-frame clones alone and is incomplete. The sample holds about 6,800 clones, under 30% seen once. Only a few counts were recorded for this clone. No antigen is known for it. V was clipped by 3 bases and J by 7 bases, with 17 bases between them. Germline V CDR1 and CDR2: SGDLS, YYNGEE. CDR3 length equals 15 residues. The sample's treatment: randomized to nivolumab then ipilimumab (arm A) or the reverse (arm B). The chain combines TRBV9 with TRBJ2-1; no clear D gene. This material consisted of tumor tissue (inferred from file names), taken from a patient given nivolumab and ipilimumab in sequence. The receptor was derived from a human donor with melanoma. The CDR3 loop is CASSAWAASGNEQFF. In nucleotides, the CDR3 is TGTGCCAGCAGCGCCTGGGCGGCTAGTGGAAATGAGCAGTTCTTC.